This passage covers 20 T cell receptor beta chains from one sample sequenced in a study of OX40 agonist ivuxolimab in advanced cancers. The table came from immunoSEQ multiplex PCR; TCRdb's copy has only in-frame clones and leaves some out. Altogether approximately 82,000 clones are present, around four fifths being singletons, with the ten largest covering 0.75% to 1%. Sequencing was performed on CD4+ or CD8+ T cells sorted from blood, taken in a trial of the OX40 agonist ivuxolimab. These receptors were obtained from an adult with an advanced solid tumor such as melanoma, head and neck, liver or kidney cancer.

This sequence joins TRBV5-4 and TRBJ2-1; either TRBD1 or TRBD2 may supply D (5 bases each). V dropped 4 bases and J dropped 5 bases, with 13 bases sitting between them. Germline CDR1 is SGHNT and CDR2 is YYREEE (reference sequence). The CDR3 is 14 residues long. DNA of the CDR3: TGTGCCAGCAGCCTCCGGGACGTAAACAATGAGCAGTTCTTC. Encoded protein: CASSLRDVNNEQFF.

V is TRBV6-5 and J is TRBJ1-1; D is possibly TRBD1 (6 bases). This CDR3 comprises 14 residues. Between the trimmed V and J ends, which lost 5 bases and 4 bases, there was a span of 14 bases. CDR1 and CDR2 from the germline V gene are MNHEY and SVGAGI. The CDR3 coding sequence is TGTGCCAGCAGTGCCGGAGGACAGTTCACTGAAGCTTTCTTT. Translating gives CASSAGGQFTEAFF.

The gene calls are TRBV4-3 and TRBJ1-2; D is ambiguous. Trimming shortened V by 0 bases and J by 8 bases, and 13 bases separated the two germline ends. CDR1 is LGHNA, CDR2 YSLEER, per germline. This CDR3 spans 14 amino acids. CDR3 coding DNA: TGCGCCAGCAGCCAAGATGAGAGGGCTAGGGGCTACACCTTC. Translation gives CASSQDERARGYTF.

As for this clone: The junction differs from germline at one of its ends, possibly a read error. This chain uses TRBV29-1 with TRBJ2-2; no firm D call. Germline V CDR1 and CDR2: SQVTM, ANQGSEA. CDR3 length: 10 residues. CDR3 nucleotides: TGTTTGACGAACACCGGGGAGCTGTTTTTT. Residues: CLTNTGELFF.

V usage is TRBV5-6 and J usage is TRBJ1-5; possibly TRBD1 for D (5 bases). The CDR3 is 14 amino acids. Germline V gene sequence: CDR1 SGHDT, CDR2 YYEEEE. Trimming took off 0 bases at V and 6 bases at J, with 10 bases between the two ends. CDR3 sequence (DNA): TGTGCCAGCAGCTTGGGCAGGGATGGTCAGCCCCAGCATTTT. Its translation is CASSLGRDGQPQHF.

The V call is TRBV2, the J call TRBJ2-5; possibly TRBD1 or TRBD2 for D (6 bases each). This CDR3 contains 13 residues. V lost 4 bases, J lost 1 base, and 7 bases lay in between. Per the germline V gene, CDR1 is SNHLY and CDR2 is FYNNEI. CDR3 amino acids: CASSAGAQETQYF. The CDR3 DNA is TGTGCCAGCAGTGCGGGGGCCCAAGAGACCCAGTACTTC.

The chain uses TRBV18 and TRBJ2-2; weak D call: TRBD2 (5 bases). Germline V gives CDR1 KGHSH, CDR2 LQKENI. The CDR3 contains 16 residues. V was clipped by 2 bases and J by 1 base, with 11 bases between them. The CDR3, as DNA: TGTGCCAGCTCACCATCTGGACTGATGAACACCGGGGAGCTGTTTTTT. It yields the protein CASSPSGLMNTGELFF.

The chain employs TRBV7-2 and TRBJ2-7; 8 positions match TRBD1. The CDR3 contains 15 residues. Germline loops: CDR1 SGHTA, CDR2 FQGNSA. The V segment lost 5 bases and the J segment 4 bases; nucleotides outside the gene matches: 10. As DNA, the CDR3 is TGTGCCAGCAGCCTTATACAGGGGGGCCAATACGAGCAGTACTTC. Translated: CASSLIQGGQYEQYF.

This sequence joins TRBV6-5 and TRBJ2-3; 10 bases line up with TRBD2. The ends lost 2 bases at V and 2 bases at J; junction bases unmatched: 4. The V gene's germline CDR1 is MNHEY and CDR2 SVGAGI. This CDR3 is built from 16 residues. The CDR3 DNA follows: TGTGCCAGCAGTTACGCACTAGCGGGGAACACAGATACGCAGTATTTT. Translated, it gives CASSYALAGNTDTQYF.

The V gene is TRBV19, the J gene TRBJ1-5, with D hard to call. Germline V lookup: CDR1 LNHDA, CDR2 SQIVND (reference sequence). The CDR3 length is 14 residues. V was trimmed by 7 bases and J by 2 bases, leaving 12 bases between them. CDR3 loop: CASTMGPGNQPQHF. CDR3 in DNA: TGTGCCAGTACCATGGGTCCGGGCAATCAGCCCCAGCATTTT. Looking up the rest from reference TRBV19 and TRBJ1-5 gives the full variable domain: DGGITQSPKYLFRKEGQNVTLSCEQNLNHDAMYWYRQDPGQGLRLIYYSQIVNDFQKGDIAEGYSVSREKKESFPLTVTSAQKNPTAFYLCASTMGPGNQPQHFGDGTRLSIL.

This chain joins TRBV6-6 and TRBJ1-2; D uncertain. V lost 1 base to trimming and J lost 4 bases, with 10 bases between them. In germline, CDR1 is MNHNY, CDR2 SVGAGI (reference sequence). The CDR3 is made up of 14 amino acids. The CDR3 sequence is CASSYLGLGYGYTF. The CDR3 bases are TGTGCCAGCAGTTACTTAGGACTGGGCTATGGCTACACCTTC.

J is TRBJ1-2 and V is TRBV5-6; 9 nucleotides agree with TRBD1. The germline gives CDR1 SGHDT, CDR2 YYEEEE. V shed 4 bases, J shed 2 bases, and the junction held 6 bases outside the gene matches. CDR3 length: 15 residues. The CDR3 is CASSVDRGPNYGYTF. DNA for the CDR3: TGTGCCAGCAGCGTGGACAGGGGCCCCAACTATGGCTACACCTTC.

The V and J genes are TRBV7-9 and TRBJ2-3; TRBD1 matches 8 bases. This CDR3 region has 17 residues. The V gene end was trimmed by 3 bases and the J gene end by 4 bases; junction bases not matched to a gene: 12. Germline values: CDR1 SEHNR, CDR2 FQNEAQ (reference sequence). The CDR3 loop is CASSFLPGQAEADTQYF. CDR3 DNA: TGTGCCAGCAGCTTCCTCCCGGGACAGGCAGAGGCAGATACGCAGTATTTT.

CDR3 region: CASSKEAPGPNSPLHF. Written as DNA, the CDR3 is TGTGCCAGCAGCAAAGAGGCTCCGGGACCAAATTCACCCCTCCACTTT. This sequence joins TRBV21-1 and TRBJ1-6. TRBV21-1 is designated a pseudogene. This CDR3 spans 16 amino acids.

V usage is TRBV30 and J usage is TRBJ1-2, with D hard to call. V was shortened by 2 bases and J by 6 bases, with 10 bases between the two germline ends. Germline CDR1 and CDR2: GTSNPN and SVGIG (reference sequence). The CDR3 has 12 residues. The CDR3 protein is CAWSLRVDGYTF. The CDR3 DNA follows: TGTGCCTGGAGTCTTAGGGTTGATGGCTACACCTTC.

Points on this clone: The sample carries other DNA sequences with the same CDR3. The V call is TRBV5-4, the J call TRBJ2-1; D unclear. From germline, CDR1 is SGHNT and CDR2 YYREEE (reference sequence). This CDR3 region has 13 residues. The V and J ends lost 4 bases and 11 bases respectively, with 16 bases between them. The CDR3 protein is CASSLAASRKQFF. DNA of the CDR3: TGTGCCAGCAGCCTGGCGGCCTCCAGGAAGCAGTTCTTC. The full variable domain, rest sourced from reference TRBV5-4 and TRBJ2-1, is ETGVTQSPTHLIKTRGQQVTLRCSSQSGHNTVSWYQQALGQGPQFIFQYYREEENGRGNFPPRFSGLQFPNYSSELNVNALELDDSALYLCASSLAASRKQFFGPGTRLTVL.

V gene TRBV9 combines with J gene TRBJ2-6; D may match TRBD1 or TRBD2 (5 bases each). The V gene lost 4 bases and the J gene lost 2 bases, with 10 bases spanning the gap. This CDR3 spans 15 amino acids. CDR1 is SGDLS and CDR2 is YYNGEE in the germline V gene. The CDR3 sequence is CASSSGPAGANVLTF. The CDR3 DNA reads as TGTGCCAGCAGCTCGGGACCGGCTGGGGCCAACGTCCTGACTTTC.

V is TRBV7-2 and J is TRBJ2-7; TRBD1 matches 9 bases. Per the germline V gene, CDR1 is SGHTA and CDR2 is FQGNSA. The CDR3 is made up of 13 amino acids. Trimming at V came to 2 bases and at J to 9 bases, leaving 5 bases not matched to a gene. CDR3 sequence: CASSLNRGQGQYF. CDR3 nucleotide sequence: TGTGCCAGCAGCTTAAACAGGGGGCAAGGGCAGTACTTC.

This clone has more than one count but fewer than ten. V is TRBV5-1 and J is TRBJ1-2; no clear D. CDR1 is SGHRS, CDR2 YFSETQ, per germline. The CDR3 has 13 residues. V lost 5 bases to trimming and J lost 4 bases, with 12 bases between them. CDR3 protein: CASRPSAFYGYTF. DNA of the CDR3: TGCGCCAGCAGACCTTCGGCTTTCTATGGCTACACCTTC.

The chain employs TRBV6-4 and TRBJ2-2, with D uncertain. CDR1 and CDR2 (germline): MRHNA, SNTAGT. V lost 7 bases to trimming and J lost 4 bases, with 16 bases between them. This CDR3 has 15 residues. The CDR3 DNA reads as TGTGCCAGCAAAGAGTCCTCTCTTCTCACCGGGGAGCTGTTTTTT. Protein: CASKESSLLTGELFF.